Listed below are T cell receptor beta chains from one sample, sequenced in a study of low-dose radiotherapy and immunotherapy resistance in tumors. TCRdb redid the calling of the reads with MiXCR, one entry per CDR3 protein. The sample shows roughly 90,000 distinct CDR3 sequences, approximately 22% of them seen only once. The source material was PBMCs, sampled after low-dose radiotherapy plus immunotherapy. Source of these receptors: a female donor with ovarian cancer. Each CDR3 is given with its conserved first and last residue. The order of the fields is clone size, CDR3 length, V gene, D gene, J gene, CDR3 protein, CDR3 DNA. D genes are given only for firm matches. The size entry is marked missing in some rows and otherwise reads once, few, many or a size class.

-	17	TRBV19	TRBD1	TRBJ1-6	CASSQTGTGMRGPPLHF	TGTGCCAGTAGTCAAACCGGGACAGGCATGAGAGGGCCACCCCTCCACTTT
many	14	TRBV24-1	-	TRBJ2-1	CATSDYSFYNEQFF	TGTGCCACCAGTGATTACAGCTTCTACAATGAGCAGTTCTTC
many	15	TRBV3-1	-	TRBJ2-1	CASSQDTISYNEQFF	TGTGCCAGCAGCCAAGACACTATCTCCTACAATGAGCAGTTCTTC
many	15	TRBV6-2/TRBV6-3	-	TRBJ2-5	CASRMDTVVQETQYF	TGTGCCAGCAGAATGGATACAGTAGTCCAAGAGACCCAGTACTTC
-	12	TRBV20-1	-	TRBJ2-3	CSARDGLAPTYF	TGCAGTGCTAGAGATGGCTTAGCCCCAACGTATTTT
many	10	TRBV29-1	-	TRBJ1-1	CSGGNTEAFF	TGCAGCGGTGGAAACACTGAAGCTTTCTTT
many	19	TRBV7-3	TRBD2	TRBJ2-2	CASSLPRGLADLNTGELFF	TGTGCCAGCAGCCTACCCCGCGGACTAGCGGATCTAAACACCGGGGAGCTGTTTTTT
many	15	TRBV7-9	-	TRBJ2-7	CASSDAGLDSYEQYF	TGTGCCAGCAGCGATGCCGGGCTCGACTCCTACGAGCAGTACTTC
many	16	TRBV28	-	TRBJ2-5	CASSLGLAGNQETQYF	TGTGCCAGCAGTTTAGGGCTCGCGGGGAACCAAGAGACCCAGTACTTC
many	15	TRBV19	-	TRBJ2-2	CASSVPGQYSGELFF	TGTGCCAGTAGTGTTCCGGGACAATATTCCGGGGAGCTGTTTTTT
many	14	TRBV2	TRBD2	TRBJ2-3	CASKVAGVPDTQYF	TGTGCCAGCAAAGTAGCGGGAGTTCCAGATACGCAGTATTTT
many	15	TRBV20-1	-	TRBJ2-5	CSARDPRRAQETQYF	TGCAGTGCTAGAGATCCGCGGAGGGCACAAGAGACCCAGTACTTC
many	15	TRBV11-2	TRBD1	TRBJ2-5	CASSSGQPLQETQYF	TGTGCCAGCAGCTCGGGACAGCCACTTCAAGAGACCCAGTACTTC
-	15	TRBV11-3	-	TRBJ2-5	CANSLGGTNQETQYF	TGTGCCAACAGCTTAGGGGGGACAAACCAAGAGACCCAGTACTTC
many	13	TRBV7-2	-	TRBJ2-7	CASSLAITYEQYF	TGTGCCAGCAGCTTAGCCATAACCTACGAGCAGTACTTC
many	16	TRBV6-6	TRBD2	TRBJ2-5	CASRTPGLAGEETQYF	TGTGCCAGCAGGACACCGGGACTAGCGGGGGAAGAGACCCAGTACTTC
many	13	TRBV5-1	-	TRBJ1-2	CASSPGRMDGYTF	TGCGCCAGCAGCCCCGGACGCATGGATGGCTACACCTTC
-	14	TRBV6-1	-	TRBJ1-1	CASSSSGGKTEAFF	TGTGCCAGCAGTTCGTCCGGGGGGAAGACTGAAGCATTCTTT
many	14	TRBV10-1	-	TRBJ2-7	CASKGLYGTYEQYF	TGCGCCAGCAAGGGACTTTACGGGACCTACGAGCAGTACTTC
many	13	TRBV20-1	-	TRBJ1-2	CSAYKTANYGYTF	TGCAGTGCTTATAAGACAGCTAACTATGGCTACACCTTC
many	16	TRBV20-1	TRBD1	TRBJ2-1	CSARDYGTGLYNEQFF	TGCAGTGCTAGAGATTATGGGACAGGGCTCTACAATGAGCAGTTCTTC
many	15	TRBV28	-	TRBJ2-7	CASSSLGTSTYEQYF	TGTGCCAGCAGTTCCCTCGGGACATCGACCTACGAGCAGTACTTC
many	17	TRBV30	-	TRBJ2-6	CAWSVPGRRSGANVLTF	TGTGCCTGGAGTGTACCGGGCAGGAGGTCTGGGGCCAACGTCCTGACTTTC
-	13	TRBV6-1	-	TRBJ2-7	CASSDSGSDEQYF	TGTGCCAGCAGTGACTCAGGGAGCGACGAGCAGTACTTC
many	14	TRBV15	-	TRBJ2-7	CATSNLGGLRERYF	TGTGCCACCAGCAATCTTGGGGGCTTACGAGAACGGTACTTC
few	15	TRBV20-1	TRBD1	TRBJ1-1	CSAKGQGAVNTEAFF	TGCAGTGCTAAGGGACAGGGGGCAGTGAACACTGAAGCTTTCTTT
many	14	TRBV28	-	TRBJ1-6	CASSLWTDYSPLHF	TGTGCCAGCAGTTTATGGACGGACTATTCACCCCTCCACTTT
many	14	TRBV7-9	-	TRBJ2-5	CASSPGTSRGTQYF	TGTGCCAGCAGCCCCGGGACTTCCCGCGGGACCCAGTACTTC
many	14	TRBV6-2/TRBV6-3	-	TRBJ2-2	CASSHGLETGELFF	TGTGCCAGCAGCCATGGGTTGGAGACCGGGGAGCTGTTTTTT
many	11	TRBV6-2/TRBV6-3	-	TRBJ1-1	CASIRGDEAFF	TGTGCCAGCATCAGAGGGGACGAAGCTTTCTTT
many	16	TRBV11-2	TRBD2	TRBJ2-1	CASSRLGLAGNNEQFF	TGTGCCAGCAGCCGCCTGGGACTAGCGGGGAACAATGAGCAGTTCTTC
many	14	TRBV27	TRBD1	TRBJ1-1	CASRMQGARTEAFF	TGTGCCAGCAGGATGCAGGGGGCTAGGACTGAAGCTTTCTTT
once	13	TRBV6-5	-	TRBJ1-5	CASSSQGNQPQHF	TGTGCCAGCAGTTCCCAGGGAAATCAGCCCCAGCATTTT
many	14	TRBV2	TRBD2	TRBJ2-7	CASISGLAGDEQYF	TGTGCCAGCATTAGCGGACTAGCGGGAGACGAGCAGTACTTC
many	13	TRBV20-1	-	TRBJ2-5	CSARGEYTKTQYF	TGCAGTGCTAGAGGGGAATATACAAAGACCCAGTACTTC
many	16	TRBV28	-	TRBJ2-7	CASSLQGSLPSYEQYF	TGTGCCAGCAGTTTGCAGGGTAGCTTACCATCCTACGAGCAGTACTTC
few	17	TRBV7-2	TRBD2	TRBJ2-1	CASSSLTGLAGGGEQFF	TGTGCCAGCAGCTCCCTGACGGGACTAGCGGGGGGGGGTGAGCAGTTCTTC
many	14	TRBV4-3	-	TRBJ2-5	CASSPVGGLETQYF	TGCGCCAGCAGCCCTGTAGGGGGGCTAGAGACCCAGTACTTC
-	14	TRBV28	TRBD2	TRBJ2-5	CASSWAGGQETQYF	TGTGCCAGCAGTTGGGCGGGGGGCCAAGAGACCCAGTACTTC
-	12	TRBV7-6	-	TRBJ2-7	CASSLPGGEQYF	TGTGCCAGCAGCTTACCGGGCGGAGAGCAGTACTTC
many	15	TRBV6-2/TRBV6-3	TRBD2	TRBJ2-7	CASSRKTSGSYEQYF	TGTGCCAGCAGTCGAAAGACTAGCGGGTCCTACGAGCAGTACTTC
many	16	TRBV21-1	-	TRBJ2-5	CASSSPRETGQETQYF	TGTGCCAGCAGCAGTCCTCGGGAAACGGGGCAAGAGACCCAGTACTTC
many	17	TRBV5-1	-	TRBJ1-2	CASSLVPTNMGDYGYTF	TGCGCCAGCAGCTTGGTTCCGACAAACATGGGTGACTATGGCTACACCTTC
many	16	TRBV5-1	TRBD1	TRBJ2-5	CASSLDGTGGQETQYF	TGCGCCAGCAGCTTGGATGGGACAGGGGGCCAGGAGACCCAGTACTTC
many	18	TRBV14	TRBD2	TRBJ2-3	CASSPQRGGLIGTDTQYF	TGTGCCAGCAGCCCTCAGCGGGGGGGGTTGATCGGGACAGATACGCAGTATTTT
once	11	TRBV11-2	TRBD2	TRBJ2-3	CASSNSGGEYF	TGTGCCAGCAGCAATAGCGGGGGGGAGTATTTT
many	16	TRBV5-5	-	TRBJ2-1	CASSLVARSLQDEQFF	TGTGCCAGCAGCTTGGTAGCTAGATCCCTACAGGATGAGCAGTTCTTC
many	13	TRBV6-2/TRBV6-3	-	TRBJ1-2	CASSYLRGSGYTF	TGTGCCAGCAGTTACTTGAGAGGGAGTGGCTACACCTTC
-	18	TRBV5-6	TRBD2	TRBJ2-7	CASSLAEASGGFSYEQYF	TGTGCCAGCAGCTTGGCCGAGGCTAGCGGGGGCTTCTCCTACGAGCAGTACTTC
many	14	TRBV29-1	TRBD2	TRBJ2-1	CSAGTSGVSNEQFF	TGCAGCGCCGGGACTAGCGGGGTTTCTAATGAGCAGTTCTTC
-	15	TRBV5-4	TRBD2	TRBJ2-7	CASTPGGLAGVEQYF	TGTGCCAGCACCCCCGGTGGGCTAGCGGGAGTCGAGCAGTACTTC
many	13	TRBV6-2/TRBV6-3	-	TRBJ2-1	CASSYFSYNEQFF	TGTGCCAGCAGTTATTTCAGTTACAATGAGCAGTTCTTC
once	15	TRBV5-1	TRBD2	TRBJ2-1	CASSSGLAGEGEQFF	TGCGCCAGCAGCTCCGGACTAGCGGGAGAGGGTGAGCAGTTCTTC
many	10	TRBV13	-	TRBJ2-7	CALRDPEQYF	TGTGCGTTGAGGGACCCCGAGCAGTACTTC
-	16	TRBV15	-	TRBJ2-4	CATSRDLDGGADIQYF	TGTGCCACCAGCAGAGATTTAGATGGGGGTGCCGACATTCAGTACTTC
many	15	TRBV6-2/TRBV6-3	-	TRBJ1-5	CASSAGTRINQPQHF	TGTGCCAGCAGCGCCGGGACACGGATAAATCAGCCCCAGCATTTT
many	16	TRBV5-4	-	TRBJ2-3	CASSRPKAGNTDTQYF	TGTGCCAGCAGCCGCCCCAAAGCGGGCAACACAGATACGCAGTATTTT